This T cell receptor beta chain was captured by sequencing in a study of T cells after yellow fever vaccination. In regard to this clonotype: Its matching antigen is unknown. The junction differs from germline at one of its ends, possibly a read error.

UMIs and a universal primer site were added when TCR cDNA was made by 5'RACE template switching. In TCRdb, the 5' RACE reads were re-called with MiXCR into one record per CDR3 protein. The table lists under 600,000 distinct CDR3 sequences, roughly 13% of them singletons. Study-wide results and caveats: Sorted repertoires could include abundant contaminating clonotypes from bulk cells.

Germline CDR1 is SSHAT and CDR2 is FNYEAQ (reference sequence). CDR3 length: 15 amino acids. The J gene is TRBJ2-1, the V gene TRBV7-7; the D gene is possibly TRBD2 (6 bases). The sample consisted of PBMCs, taken on the day of the yellow fever booster vaccination. The source of this sequence is a man aged 30 to 45 who received the YFV17D yellow fever vaccine. The CDR3 reads CASSLAMEGKNEQFF. In DNA, the CDR3 is TGTGCTAGCAGCTTAGCGATGGAGGGAAAGAATGAGCAGTTCTTC.